This T cell receptor (beta chain) came from a study of T-cell reconstitution after alpha-beta-depleted transplantation in children. This clonotype was counted at least ten times. Preparation of the TCRbeta library was carried out with unique molecular identifiers. Via MiXCR, TCRdb re-called the PCR reads, giving one row per CDR3 protein. The table has approximately 300,000 distinct CDR3 sequences, around a tenth seen once. This CDR3 has 17 residues. CDR1 and CDR2 (germline): LGHNA, YNFKEQ. With 0 bases clipped from V and 4 bases from J, the junction kept 7 bases outside the gene matches. This TCR was sampled from a male patient aged 2-15 years who had a stem cell transplant for chronic granulomatous disease, so the T cells may come from the graft donor. The sample was peripheral blood, taken 180 days after TCRalphabeta/CD19-depleted stem cell transplant. The rearrangement uses TRBV4-2 and TRBJ2-7; 12 nucleotides agree with TRBD2. CDR3 bases: TGTGCCAGCAGCCAAGATCTCTCTAGCGGGGGGGTGTACGAGCAGTACTTC. Translating it yields CASSQDLSSGGVYEQYF.